The 21 T cell receptor beta chains in this list originate from one sample, sequenced in a study of CD8 T cells in ankylosing spondylitis. Findings and limits, study-wide: Eight highly homologous variants formed a TCR beta motif that appeared characteristic of ankylosing spondylitis blood.

These receptors have no identified antigens. TCRdb fed the 5' RACE reads into MiXCR, producing one record per CDR3 protein. The sample consists of approximately 150,000 distinct CDR3 sequences, about 15% of them appearing once. Sequenced sample: blood, either unsorted or a sorted T cell fraction (not recorded which). The receptor set was obtained from a male donor with ankylosing spondylitis.

This clonotype has a handful of counts. The CDR3 protein is CASSQWDSNQPQHF. The CDR3 nucleotides are TGTGCCAGCAGCCAGTGGGATAGCAATCAGCCCCAGCATTTT. The J gene is TRBJ1-5, the V gene TRBV11-2; D not certain. V lost 5 bases and J 0 bases, leaving 8 bases between the germline ends. The V gene's germline CDR1 is SGHAT and CDR2 FQNNGV. CDR3 length equals 14 residues. Full variable domain (outside the CDR3, taken from reference TRBV11-2 and TRBJ1-5): EAGVAQSPRYKIIEKRQSVAFWCNPISGHATLYWYQQILGQGPKLLIQFQNNGVVDDSQLPKDRFSAERLKGVDSTLKIQPAKLEDSAVYLCASSQWDSNQPQHFGDGTRLSIL.

About this clonotype: One end of the junction varies from germline; a read error may be responsible. This chain links TRBV27 with TRBJ2-3; D call uncertain. Germline V gene sequence: CDR1 MNHEY, CDR2 SMNVEV (reference sequence). The CDR3 covers 10 residues. The CDR3 coding sequence is TGTGCCAGCATGGCCGGTGGGTGGTTTTTT. This gives the protein CASMAGGWFF.

The rearrangement joins TRBV20-1 to TRBJ2-7; D may be TRBD2 (6 bases). The CDR3 runs to 13 residues. V was trimmed by 2 bases and J by 2 bases, leaving 10 bases between them. Germline V gene lookup returns CDR1 DFQATT and CDR2 SNEGSKA (reference sequence). CDR3 DNA sequence: TGCAGTGCTAGATTTAGGACTACCTACGAGCAGTACTTC. Its protein product is CSARFRTTYEQYF.

The chain has TRBV2 and TRBJ2-3; D unresolved. Germline CDR1 is SNHLY and CDR2 is FYNNEI. There are 11 residues in the CDR3. Trimming shortened V by 8 bases and J by 3 bases, and 6 bases separated the two germline ends. The CDR3 protein is CASGRTDTQYF. As DNA, the CDR3 is TGTGCCAGCGGAAGGACAGATACGCAGTATTTT.

J is TRBJ2-7 and V is TRBV10-1; D is uncertain. The germline V and J ends were trimmed by 0 bases and 5 bases, with 8 bases remaining between them. Germline V gives CDR1 WNHNN, CDR2 SYGVQD (reference sequence). CDR3 length: 13 amino acids. This CDR3 is CASSESGRDEQYF. CDR3 DNA: TGCGCCAGCAGTGAGTCGGGTCGGGACGAGCAGTACTTC.

The sample holds many counts of this clonotype. The CDR3 nucleotides read TGCAGCGTTGAATCAGACAGACTCTCTGGAAACACCATATATTTT. Its protein is CSVESDRLSGNTIYF. V and J are TRBV29-1 and TRBJ1-3; the D gene is possibly TRBD1 (5 bases). This CDR3 has 15 amino acids. V was trimmed by 2 bases and J by 0 bases, leaving 11 bases between them. The V gene's germline CDR1 is SQVTM and CDR2 ANQGSEA.

This chain links TRBV6-2 or TRBV6-3 with TRBJ2-7; D not resolved. The V gene lost 8 bases and the J gene lost 3 bases, with 14 bases spanning the gap. The CDR3 spans 13 residues. The germline V gene encodes CDR1 MNHEY and CDR2 SVGEGT. The CDR3 spells CASGLTGGYEQYF. DNA of the CDR3: TGTGCCAGCGGGTTAACGGGTGGCTACGAGCAGTACTTC.

CDR3 nucleotides: TGCAGTGCCGGAACAGGGTCCTACGAGCAGTACTTC. Its protein is CSAGTGSYEQYF. The rearrangement links TRBV20-1 to TRBJ2-7; a possible D gene is TRBD1 (6 bases). CDR1 and CDR2 from the germline V gene are DFQATT and SNEGSKA (reference sequence). With 6 bases removed from V and 1 base from J, the gap between germline ends came to 10 bases. CDR3 length: 12 amino acids.

This clonotype was seen a handful of times. V gene TRBV29-1 combines with J gene TRBJ1-2; D remains ambiguous. The germline CDR1 and CDR2 sequences are SQVTM and ANQGSEA. This CDR3 spans 13 amino acids. Trimming pared 4 bases from V and 2 bases from J, leaving 11 bases between. The CDR3 coding sequence is TGCAGCGTTGTCCTGGAAGAAAACTATGGCTACACCTTC. Encoded protein: CSVVLEENYGYTF.

A few counts support this clonotype. The V and J genes are TRBV15 and TRBJ2-3; no firm D call. CDR1 and CDR2 from the germline V gene are LNHNV and YYDKDF (reference sequence). The CDR3 length is 15 residues. The ends were cut back, 2 bases at V and 0 bases at J, with 9 bases in the middle. The CDR3: CATSRRGISTDTQYF. The CDR3 nucleotides read TGTGCCACCAGCAGACGAGGAATTAGCACAGATACGCAGTATTTT.

The CDR3 spells CASSFFASGRASTDTQYF. DNA of the CDR3: TGTGCCAGCAGCTTTTTCGCTAGCGGGAGGGCCTCTACAGATACGCAGTATTTT. The chain has TRBV11-2 and TRBJ2-3; 12 nucleotides agree with TRBD2. The CDR3 contains 18 residues. CDR1 and CDR2 (germline): SGHAT, FQNNGV. Trimming took 3 bases from V and 3 from J; bases not matched to a gene: 10.

This chain uses TRBV28 with TRBJ2-3; D not certain. The germline gives CDR1 MDHEN, CDR2 SYDVKM. This CDR3 has 13 amino acids. Trimming took 2 bases from V and 2 from J, leaving 5 bases between them. The CDR3, as DNA: TGTGCCAGCAGTTTAAGAATCACAGATACGCAGTATTTT. It codes for CASSLRITDTQYF.

J is TRBJ1-1 and V is TRBV6-2 or TRBV6-3; 7 bases are shared with TRBD1. The junction had 10 bases not matched to a gene; V was cut back by 3 bases and J by 0 bases. This CDR3 is built from 17 residues. Germline V lookup: CDR1 MNHEY, CDR2 SVGEGT. CDR3 in amino acids: CASSYDRDTTMNTEAFF. CDR3 coding DNA: TGTGCCAGCAGTTATGACAGGGACACGACCATGAACACTGAAGCTTTCTTT.

About this clonotype: The junction differs from germline at one of its ends, possibly a read error. J is TRBJ2-2 and V is TRBV27; perhaps TRBD2 as D (6 bases). This CDR3 region has 15 residues. Germline V lookup: CDR1 MNHEY, CDR2 SMNVEV (reference sequence). CDR3 protein: CVSSLRLGLTGELFF. As DNA, the CDR3 is TGTGTCAGCAGTCTCCGACTAGGACTCACCGGGGAGCTGTTTTTT.

This clonotype was recorded a few times. The chain links TRBV7-9 to TRBJ1-4; 9 nucleotides agree with TRBD1. Germline V gene data show CDR1 as SEHNR and CDR2 as FQNEAQ (reference sequence). The trim removed 4 bases at V and 5 bases at J, leaving 5 bases unmatched. This CDR3 comprises 15 residues. The CDR3 sequence is CASSSTGGANEKLFF. Written as DNA, the CDR3 is TGTGCCAGCAGCTCGACAGGGGGTGCCAATGAAAAACTGTTTTTT. The full variable domain, rest sourced from reference TRBV7-9 and TRBJ1-4, is DTGVSQNPRHKITKRGQNVTFRCDPISEHNRLYWYRQTLGQGPEFLTYFQNEAQLEKSRLLSDRFSAERPKGSFSTLEIQRTEQGDSAMYLCASSSTGGANEKLFFGSGTQLSVL.

The chain employs TRBV5-6 and TRBJ2-7; D is perhaps TRBD2 (6 bases). Trimming shortened V by 2 bases and J by 2 bases, and 11 bases separated the two germline ends. The CDR3 is made up of 14 amino acids. Germline loops: CDR1 SGHDT, CDR2 YYEEEE. Here the CDR3 reads CASSFRESPYEQYF. The CDR3 DNA follows: TGTGCCAGCAGCTTTCGGGAGAGTCCCTACGAGCAGTACTTC.

This clonotype was counted a few times. The chain is built from TRBV6-5 and TRBJ1-2, with D uncertain. V was shortened by 5 bases and J by 8 bases, with 12 bases between the two germline ends. Germline V gene sequence: CDR1 MNHEY, CDR2 SVGAGI. There are 12 residues in the CDR3. The CDR3 protein is CASSGPSAGYTF. Written as DNA, the CDR3 is TGTGCCAGCAGTGGCCCAAGCGCAGGCTACACCTTC.

This clonotype came up once. The chain combines TRBV7-2 with TRBJ2-7; D unresolved. Trimming removed 4 bases at V and 0 bases at J, with 10 bases between. Germline-derived CDR1 and CDR2 are SGHTA and FQGNSA. There are 14 residues in the CDR3. CDR3 protein: CASSSYTSSYEQYF. The CDR3 DNA reads TGTGCCAGCAGCTCCTACACGAGCTCCTACGAGCAGTACTTC. The complete variable domain, with remaining parts taken from reference TRBV7-2 and TRBJ2-7, reads GAGVSQSPSNKVTEKGKDVELRCDPISGHTALYWYRQSLGQGLEFLIYFQGNSAPDKSGLPSDRFSAERTGGSVSTLTIQRTQQEDSAVYLCASSSYTSSYEQYFGPGTRLTVT.

At least ten counts were recorded for this clonotype. The chain joins TRBV29-1 to TRBJ1-2, with 7 nucleotides matching TRBD1. The CDR3 covers 14 residues. Germline lookup yields CDR1 SQVTM and CDR2 ANQGSEA. Unmatched junction bases numbered 10, after V lost 4 bases and J lost 5 bases. CDR3 sequence (DNA): TGCAGCGTTGGAGGACAGGACCCCAATTATGGCTACACCTTC. Encoded protein: CSVGGQDPNYGYTF.

This clonotype was seen more than once but under ten times. CDR3: CASSPKRGDTQYF. In nucleotides, the CDR3 is TGTGCCAGCAGCCCCAAGCGGGGTGATACGCAGTATTTT. The chain carries TRBV3-1 and TRBJ2-3; 7 nucleotides align to TRBD2. Germline V gives CDR1 LGHDT, CDR2 YNNKEL (reference sequence). After removal of 4 bases from V and 6 bases from J, the junction contained 4 bases not matched to a gene. The CDR3 spans 13 residues.

The gene calls are TRBV4-1 and TRBJ1-2; D remains ambiguous. The CDR3 consists of 15 residues. Trimming took 0 bases from V and 2 from J, leaving 10 bases between them. Looked up from germline, CDR1 is MGHRA and CDR2 is YSYEKL. The CDR3 sequence: CASSQDRVGNYGYTF. CDR3 DNA sequence: TGCGCCAGCAGCCAAGATCGGGTAGGGAACTATGGCTACACCTTC.